These 18 T cell receptor beta chains were sequenced from one sample in a study of T cell changes during pregnancy in multiple sclerosis. Assay: immunoSEQ multiplex PCR; the TCRdb copy retains only in-frame clones and omits some. This table holds some 140,000 clones, about 96% found once. Source: peripheral blood, taken after pregnancy. Receptors originate from a female donor with multiple sclerosis, enrolled in a pregnancy study.

V is TRBV9 and J is TRBJ2-1; weak D call: TRBD2 (6 bases). CDR3 size: 15 residues. CDR1 and CDR2 (germline): SGDLS, YYNGEE. V was trimmed by 4 bases and J by 3 bases, leaving 14 bases between them. The CDR3 coding sequence is TGTGCCAGCAGCCTCAAGCGGGTCAGCTACAATGAGCAGTTCTTC. The encoded protein is CASSLKRVSYNEQFF.

V and J are TRBV7-3 and TRBJ2-3, with 12 positions matching TRBD2. Per germline, CDR1 SGHTA and CDR2 FQGTGA. The V and J ends lost 4 bases and 0 bases, in that order; junction bases with no gene match: 11. CDR3 length: 19 residues. The CDR3 reads CASSSLWTSGTYSTDTQYF. The CDR3 nucleotides read TGTGCCAGCAGCTCCCTCTGGACTAGCGGGACTTATAGCACAGATACGCAGTATTTT.

This clone has a single count. The J gene is TRBJ2-7, the V gene TRBV10-1, with a weak D call TRBD1 (6 bases). The CDR3 has 14 residues. In germline, CDR1 is WNHNN, CDR2 SYGVQD (reference sequence). Trimming took 5 bases from V and 0 from J, leaving 11 bases between them. CDR3 sequence reads: CASSRQASSYEQYF. CDR3 coding DNA: TGCGCCAGCAGTAGACAGGCGAGCTCCTACGAGCAGTACTTC.

This chain connects TRBV2 to TRBJ2-3, with D possibly matching TRBD2 (6 bases). CDR1 and CDR2 (germline): SNHLY, FYNNEI. Trimming removed 1 base from V and 0 bases from J, with 20 bases in between. This CDR3 contains 19 residues. Here the CDR3 reads CASSEEFAGPNTSTDTQYF. In DNA, the CDR3 is TGTGCCAGCAGTGAAGAATTTGCGGGGCCAAATACTAGCACAGATACGCAGTATTTT.

V and J are TRBV28 and TRBJ2-7; 9 bases line up with TRBD2. V lost 3 bases to trimming and J lost 5 bases; unmatched junction nucleotides: 14. This CDR3 has 17 amino acids. Germline CDR1 MDHEN, CDR2 SYDVKM. CDR3 nucleotides: TGTGCCAGCAGTTTGGAGTCCCCGGCGGGAGGGCCCCACGAGCAGTACTTC. As protein: CASSLESPAGGPHEQYF.

The chain links TRBV30 to TRBJ2-3; TRBD2 matches at 12 bases. The CDR3 runs 17 residues. The junction had 16 bases not matched to a gene; V was cut back by 4 bases and J by 8 bases. CDR1 and CDR2 from the germline V gene are GTSNPN and SVGIG (reference sequence). This CDR3 reads CAWNPEGPSGRAGTQYF. Here the CDR3 DNA reads TGTGCCTGGAACCCCGAGGGGCCTAGCGGGAGGGCCGGTACGCAGTATTTT.

The J gene is TRBJ1-5, the V gene TRBV5-1, with D unclear. Germline loops: CDR1 SGHRS, CDR2 YFSETQ. The CDR3 extends over 14 amino acids. V lost 3 bases and J 2 bases, leaving 9 bases between the germline ends. The CDR3 DNA is TGCGCCAGCAGCTGGCTCGGGGGCAATCAGCCCCAGCATTTT. Protein sequence: CASSWLGGNQPQHF. The full variable domain, its missing parts supplied by reference TRBV5-1 and TRBJ1-5, is KAGVTQTPRYLIKTRGQQVTLSCSPISGHRSVSWYQQTPGQGLQFLFEYFSETQRNKGNFPGRFSGRQFSNSRSEMNVSTLELGDSALYLCASSWLGGNQPQHFGDGTRLSIL.

The J gene is TRBJ1-5, the V gene TRBV23-1; the D is unclear. TRBV23-1 is sorted into the ORF group, with uncertain function. The CDR3 runs 16 residues. Trimming cost V 6 bases and J 4 bases, with 19 bases left between them. The CDR3 protein is CASSPGEPDNNQPQHF. The CDR3, as DNA: TGCGCCAGCAGCCCCGGGGAACCGGATAATAATCAGCCCCAGCATTTT.

The chain uses TRBV5-1 and TRBJ2-5; D not resolved. Germline CDR1 SGHRS, CDR2 YFSETQ. The CDR3 runs 14 residues. The V and J ends lost 1 base and 1 base respectively, with 8 bases between them. This CDR3 reads CASSLSSVQETQYF. In DNA, the CDR3 is TGCGCCAGCAGCTTGTCCTCGGTCCAAGAGACCCAGTACTTC.

This sequence joins TRBV6-1 and TRBJ2-7, with TRBD2 matching over 7 bases. V shed 2 bases and J 7 bases; nucleotides not matched to a gene: 2. The CDR3 sequence is 12 residues long. The germline V gene has CDR1 MNHNS and CDR2 SASEGT. Here the CDR3 DNA reads TGTGCCAGCAGTGAAAGGCGGGGGGAGCAGTACTTC. Its translation is CASSERRGEQYF.

The rearrangement links TRBV27 to TRBJ2-7; D might be TRBD2 (6 bases). CDR3 length: 14 amino acids. Germline loops: CDR1 MNHEY, CDR2 SMNVEV (reference sequence). Trimming took off 5 bases at V and 4 bases at J, with 15 bases between the two ends. The CDR3 DNA reads TGTGCCAGCAGTCCTATAGGGGACTCTTACGAGCAGTACTTC. It codes for CASSPIGDSYEQYF.

This clone was counted once. V gene TRBV5-4 combines with J gene TRBJ2-7, with TRBD1 matching 8 bases. The CDR3 contains 15 residues. The V gene end was trimmed by 1 base and the J gene end by 3 bases; junction bases not matched to a gene: 6. Germline CDR1 reads SGHNT; CDR2 reads YYREEE (reference sequence). The CDR3 is CASSLSDRDFYEQYF. The CDR3 bases are TGTGCCAGCAGCTTGTCGGACAGGGACTTCTACGAGCAGTACTTC. Variable domain in full (rest from reference TRBV5-4 and TRBJ2-7): ETGVTQSPTHLIKTRGQQVTLRCSSQSGHNTVSWYQQALGQGPQFIFQYYREEENGRGNFPPRFSGLQFPNYSSELNVNALELDDSALYLCASSLSDRDFYEQYFGPGTRLTVT.

This clone was recorded once. The chain couples TRBV4-3 to TRBJ1-2; TRBD1 is a possible D gene (6 bases). This CDR3 comprises 14 residues. V shed 6 bases and J shed 8 bases, with 19 bases lying between them. Looked up from germline, CDR1 is LGHNA and CDR2 is YSLEER. The CDR3 reads CASRPGRGRAGYTF. The DNA for the CDR3 is TGCGCCAGCAGACCGGGGCGGGGGCGCGCCGGCTACACCTTC.

V gene TRBV5-8 combines with J gene TRBJ2-7, with 9 bases that match TRBD1. With V trimmed by 6 bases and J by 4 bases, 2 bases remained unmatched. The germline V gene encodes CDR1 SGHTS and CDR2 YDEGEE. The length of the CDR3 is 12 residues. This CDR3 is CASKTGGYEQYF. The CDR3 nucleotides are TGTGCCAGCAAGACAGGGGGGTACGAGCAGTACTTC.

The chain uses TRBV5-1 and TRBJ2-6, with TRBD2 identical over 11 bases. The CDR3 spans 17 residues. The V segment lost 2 bases and the J segment 1 base; nucleotides outside the gene matches: 2. Germline CDR1 SGHRS, CDR2 YFSETQ. The CDR3: CASSFSGRESGANVLTF. The CDR3, as DNA: TGCGCCAGCAGCTTTAGCGGGAGGGAATCTGGGGCCAACGTCCTGACTTTC. The full variable domain, completed using reference TRBV5-1 and TRBJ2-6, is KAGVTQTPRYLIKTRGQQVTLSCSPISGHRSVSWYQQTPGQGLQFLFEYFSETQRNKGNFPGRFSGRQFSNSRSEMNVSTLELGDSALYLCASSFSGRESGANVLTFGAGSRLTVL.

The count of this clone is one. V is TRBV6-5 and J is TRBJ2-2; 11 bases fit TRBD1. Germline values: CDR1 MNHEY, CDR2 SVGAGI. V gave up 11 bases and J gave up 7 bases; unmatched junction bases: 6. CDR3 length: 13 amino acids. CDR3 sequence reads: CAVGQGASGELFF. The CDR3 DNA sequence: TGTGCCGTCGGACAGGGGGCGAGCGGGGAGCTGTTTTTT.

Remarks on this clone: An end of the junction differs from the germline gene, which may be a read error. The chain joins TRBV5-1 to TRBJ2-2, with D maybe TRBD1 (7 bases). In germline, CDR1 is SGHRS, CDR2 YFSETQ. This CDR3 comprises 15 residues. The CDR3 region has the DNA TGCGCCAGCAGTTTGGCCAGGGGGACTACCGGGGAGCTGTTTTTT. Translating gives CASSLARGTTGELFF.

This rearrangement joins TRBV5-3 to TRBJ1-5; 12 nucleotides align to TRBD1. TRBV5-3 falls under the ORF class, with uncertain function. The CDR3 consists of 15 residues. V shed 4 bases, J shed 6 bases, and the junction held 5 bases outside the gene matches. CDR3 DNA: TGTGCCAGAAGCGGGGGACAGGGGGCTTTTCAGCCCCAGCATTTT. Translating it yields CARSGGQGAFQPQHF.